Presented here are 10 T cell receptor beta chains from one specimen sequenced in a study of cytomegalovirus exposure and HLA in healthy donors. Amplification used 60 Vbeta primers and 13 Jbeta primers. The data were produced by immunoSEQ multiplex PCR, yet TCRdb's version contains in-frame clones alone and is incomplete. The repertoire table contains 200,000 to 250,000 clones. Source material: PBMCs. These receptors were collected from a woman aged 25 to 39 in good health and CMV-seropositive.

The chain carries TRBV4-1 and TRBJ2-5; TRBD1 might be the D (6 bases). The CDR3 sequence is 18 residues long. Germline values: CDR1 MGHRA, CDR2 YSYEKL. V lost 3 bases and J lost 1, with 21 bases in between. The CDR3 region has the DNA TGCGCCAGCAGCCAGGGCCTGGGGATAGGGGGACCCCAAGAGACCCAGTACTTC. Residues: CASSQGLGIGGPQETQYF.

The CDR3 protein is CASSLSNQGSQPQHF. The CDR3, as DNA: TGTGCCAGCAGCTTAAGCAACCAGGGGAGTCAGCCCCAGCATTTT. The chain combines TRBV7-2 with TRBJ1-5, with D possibly TRBD1 on 6 matching bases. The CDR3 totals 15 residues. V dropped 2 bases and J dropped 6 bases, with 14 bases sitting between them. Per germline, CDR1 SGHTA and CDR2 FQGNSA.

The chain has TRBV28 and TRBJ2-7; 9 nucleotides align to TRBD2. The CDR3 runs to 15 residues. J was trimmed by 0 bases and V by 6 bases; bases with no gene match: 6. Germline V CDR1 and CDR2: MDHEN, SYDVKM. The CDR3 sequence: CASSLAGGSSYEQYF. CDR3 sequence (DNA): TGTGCCAGCAGCCTCGCGGGGGGGAGCTCCTACGAGCAGTACTTC.

The chain joins TRBV4-1 to TRBJ1-5; unclear D gene. With 2 bases removed from V and 4 bases from J, the gap between germline ends came to 15 bases. Germline V gene lookup returns CDR1 MGHRA and CDR2 YSYEKL. The CDR3 spans 16 residues. CDR3 DNA: TGCGCCAGCAGCCAATTTGTCCGGGAGCAAAATCAGCCCCAGCATTTT. It translates to CASSQFVREQNQPQHF.

The V and J genes are TRBV7-9 and TRBJ1-5; D is ambiguous. The germline V gene encodes CDR1 SEHNR and CDR2 FQNEAQ (reference sequence). Trimming stripped 5 bases from V and 6 bases from J, with 11 bases between. The length of the CDR3 is 13 residues. This CDR3 is CASSTIEGQPQHF. The CDR3 DNA reads as TGTGCCAGCAGCACCATCGAGGGTCAGCCCCAGCATTTT.

This sequence joins TRBV15 and TRBJ1-2, with a possible D match to TRBD1 (5 bases). This CDR3 has 13 amino acids. The germline V gene encodes CDR1 LNHNV and CDR2 YYDKDF (reference sequence). The V and J ends lost 6 bases and 4 bases respectively, with 12 bases between them. As DNA, the CDR3 is TGTGCCACCAGGGCGACAGCCACCTATGGCTACACCTTC. It is translated as CATRATATYGYTF.

This chain connects TRBV10-3 to TRBJ2-5, with a possible D match to TRBD2 (5 bases). CDR3 length equals 15 residues. V dropped 3 bases and J dropped 2 bases, with 13 bases sitting between them. CDR1 ENHRY and CDR2 SYGVKD come from the germline V gene. The CDR3 sequence is CAISETGSPQETQYF. CDR3 nucleotide sequence: TGTGCCATCAGTGAAACGGGGAGTCCACAAGAGACCCAGTACTTC.

V is TRBV7-6 and J is TRBJ2-1; D perhaps matches TRBD2 (6 bases). Germline lookup yields CDR1 SGHVS and CDR2 FNYEAQ. V was pared by 5 bases and J by 0 bases, with 11 bases between. CDR3 length equals 15 residues. The CDR3 region is CASSRDGSSYNEQFF. In DNA, the CDR3 is TGTGCCAGCAGCCGGGACGGGAGCTCCTACAATGAGCAGTTCTTC.

The J gene is TRBJ2-5, the V gene TRBV15, with 9 bases identical to TRBD2. V lost 5 bases to trimming and J lost 4 bases; unmatched junction nucleotides: 11. The CDR3 extends over 16 amino acids. Germline-derived CDR1 and CDR2 are LNHNV and YYDKDF (reference sequence). DNA for the CDR3: TGTGCCACCAGCCCTCCGGCCAGTAGCGGGAGAGAGACCCAGTACTTC. It yields the protein CATSPPASSGRETQYF.

The rearrangement joins TRBV2 to TRBJ1-5, with 7 bases matching TRBD1. Germline loops: CDR1 SNHLY, CDR2 FYNNEI. The CDR3 has 14 residues. Unmatched junction bases numbered 5, after V lost 8 bases and J lost 1 base. The CDR3 loop reads CASCRDSSNQPQHF. The CDR3 DNA sequence: TGTGCCAGCTGCAGGGACAGCAGCAATCAGCCCCAGCATTTT.